These 30 T cell receptor beta chains were sequenced from one sample in a study of cytomegalovirus exposure and HLA in healthy donors. PCR involved 60 Vbeta and 13 Jbeta primers. The table came from immunoSEQ multiplex PCR; TCRdb's copy has only in-frame clones and leaves some out. The sample comprises roughly 150,000 clones, around 80% of which are singletons, and around 15% rests with the top ten. The sequenced material came from PBMCs. All receptors derive from a woman between 40 and 50 years old in good health and CMV-seronegative.

This chain uses TRBV4-1 with TRBJ1-5, with TRBD1 as a possible D gene (6 bases). CDR3 length: 15 residues. Trimming cost V 0 bases and J 8 bases, with 14 bases left between them. Germline V gene lookup returns CDR1 MGHRA and CDR2 YSYEKL. The CDR3 loop is CASSQDRGQAEPQHF. Here the CDR3 DNA reads TGCGCCAGCAGCCAAGACAGGGGTCAGGCGGAGCCCCAGCATTTT.

Points on this clone: At the DNA level, this CDR3 is encoded by other sequences in the same sample as well. The chain employs TRBV7-9 and TRBJ2-5, with a possible D match to TRBD1 (5 bases). Trimming took off 0 bases at V and 5 bases at J, with 10 bases between the two ends. Germline values: CDR1 SEHNR, CDR2 FQNEAQ (reference sequence). The CDR3 has 14 residues. For the CDR3, the DNA is TGTGCCAGCAGCTTAGCGGGTGGGGCGGAGACCCAGTACTTC. This sequence encodes CASSLAGGAETQYF.

This chain links TRBV9 with TRBJ2-1, with 11 bases identical to TRBD2. Germline CDR1 reads SGDLS; CDR2 reads YYNGEE. With 2 bases clipped from V and 7 bases from J, the junction kept 5 bases outside the gene matches. This CDR3 region has 15 residues. The CDR3, as DNA: TGTGCCAGCAGCGTGCTAGCGGGAGGAGGGAATGAGCAGTTCTTC. Its translation: CASSVLAGGGNEQFF.

Comments on this clone: The junction shows a germline mismatch at one end, possibly a read error. V usage is TRBV6-4 and J usage is TRBJ2-3; 7 nucleotides match TRBD2. The CDR3 consists of 13 residues. Germline assignment: CDR1 MRHNA and CDR2 SNTAGT. The CDR3 DNA reads TGTGCCGGCAGTGAACGGACTAGTTCGGATTTACATTTT. This encodes CAGSERTSSDLHF.

The chain employs TRBV30 and TRBJ2-7, with TRBD2 matching over 7 bases. Per germline, CDR1 GTSNPN and CDR2 SVGIG (reference sequence). Trimming cost V 5 bases and J 4 bases; bases outside gene matches: 11. The CDR3 runs 14 residues. The CDR3 loop reads CAWARGREGYEQYF. The CDR3, as DNA: TGTGCCTGGGCCCGGGGCAGGGAGGGGTACGAGCAGTACTTC.

Only one count was recorded for this clone. This chain connects TRBV5-1 to TRBJ1-1; the D gene is possibly TRBD1 (6 bases). The germline V gene has CDR1 SGHRS and CDR2 YFSETQ. The V end was cut by 4 bases, the J end by 1 base, with 14 bases between. This CDR3 has 15 amino acids. CDR3 sequence reads: CASSPYRESNTEAFF. CDR3 DNA sequence: TGCGCCAGCAGCCCATACAGGGAGTCGAACACTGAAGCTTTCTTT.

V usage is TRBV29-1 and J usage is TRBJ2-5; the match to TRBD2 covers 7 bases. Trimming cost V 8 bases and J 4 bases; bases outside gene matches: 7. CDR3 size: 12 residues. Germline lookup yields CDR1 SQVTM and CDR2 ANQGSEA. The CDR3 nucleotides are TGCAGCATCGCCTGGGGGGGAGAGACCCAGTACTTC. Translated, it gives CSIAWGGETQYF.

This sequence joins TRBV11-1 and TRBJ2-3; 11 bases are shared with TRBD1. This CDR3 is 15 amino acids long. Germline loops: CDR1 SGHAT, CDR2 FQDESV (reference sequence). V was pared by 5 bases and J by 4 bases, with 5 bases of the junction left unmatched. The CDR3 protein is CASSPSGQGADTQYF. CDR3 nucleotides: TGTGCCAGCAGCCCCTCGGGACAGGGGGCAGATACGCAGTATTTT. Filled out from reference TRBV11-1 and TRBJ2-3, the complete variable domain reads EAEVAQSPRYKITEKSQAVAFWCDPISGHATLYWYRQILGQGPELLVQFQDESVVDDSQLPKDRFSAERLKGVDSTLKIQPAELGDSAMYLCASSPSGQGADTQYFGPGTRLTVL.

This chain uses TRBV5-5 with TRBJ1-1; 7 bases are a match to TRBD1. With V trimmed by 2 bases and J by 3 bases, 4 bases remained unmatched. Germline values: CDR1 SGHKS, CDR2 YYEKEE (reference sequence). CDR3 length: 14 residues. In nucleotides, the CDR3 is TGTGCCAGCAGCTTACAGGGGTTGGACACTGAAGCTTTCTTT. Amino acid sequence: CASSLQGLDTEAFF.

The rearrangement links TRBV5-1 to TRBJ2-5, with D maybe TRBD1 (6 bases). There are 14 residues in the CDR3. Trimming pared 1 base from V and 2 bases from J, leaving 9 bases between. Germline V gene data show CDR1 as SGHRS and CDR2 as YFSETQ. CDR3 amino acids: CASSLPGQQETQYF. CDR3 in DNA: TGCGCCAGCAGCTTGCCGGGACAACAAGAGACCCAGTACTTC.

The CDR3 is CASSQDRGGETQYF. CDR3 coding DNA: TGCGCCAGCAGCCAAGACCGGGGGGGGGAGACCCAGTACTTC. This chain links TRBV4-3 with TRBJ2-5; 8 nucleotides align to TRBD2. CDR1 and CDR2 from the germline V gene are LGHNA and YSLEER. The trim removed 0 bases at V and 5 bases at J, leaving 2 bases unmatched. CDR3 length: 14 amino acids.

The J gene is TRBJ1-2, the V gene TRBV6-5; D unclear. Germline loops: CDR1 MNHEY, CDR2 SVGAGI. V lost 6 bases and J lost 7, with 15 bases in between. The CDR3 runs 13 residues. Written as DNA, the CDR3 is TGTGCCAGCAGAGACTCGGCTGTCCCTGGCTACACCTTC. Translation gives CASRDSAVPGYTF.

J is TRBJ1-1 and V is TRBV9, with D unclear. V lost 0 bases to trimming and J lost 1 base, with 13 bases between them. CDR3 length equals 16 residues. The germline V gene has CDR1 SGDLS and CDR2 YYNGEE. The CDR3 DNA follows: TGTGCCAGCAGCGTAGGTACCCTAGAACCGAACACTGAAGCTTTCTTT. It is translated as CASSVGTLEPNTEAFF. Full variable domain (missing parts from reference TRBV9 and TRBJ1-1): DSGVTQTPKHLITATGQRVTLRCSPRSGDLSVYWYQQSLDQGLQFLIQYYNGEERAKGNILERFSAQQFPDLHSELNLSSLELGDSALYFCASSVGTLEPNTEAFFGQGTRLTVV.

The rearrangement links TRBV27 to TRBJ2-7; D not certain. V shed 4 bases and J shed 4 bases, with 17 bases lying between them. Germline assignment: CDR1 MNHEY and CDR2 SMNVEV (reference sequence). This CDR3 contains 15 residues. CDR3 region: CASSSAWRLLYEQYF. The DNA for the CDR3 is TGTGCCAGCAGTTCCGCCTGGAGACTGTTGTACGAGCAGTACTTC.

In its sample, this clone was seen a few times. This chain connects TRBV5-4 to TRBJ2-7, with 9 bases aligning to TRBD1. CDR1 and CDR2 from the germline V gene are SGHNT and YYREEE (reference sequence). The CDR3 runs to 14 residues. The V gene end was trimmed by 4 bases and the J gene end by 4 bases; junction bases not matched to a gene: 6. In DNA form, the CDR3 reads TGTGCCAGCAGCCCCCCGGGACAGGGTTACGAGCAGTACTTC. Translating gives CASSPPGQGYEQYF. Full variable domain (rest looked up from reference TRBV5-4 and TRBJ2-7): ETGVTQSPTHLIKTRGQQVTLRCSSQSGHNTVSWYQQALGQGPQFIFQYYREEENGRGNFPPRFSGLQFPNYSSELNVNALELDDSALYLCASSPPGQGYEQYFGPGTRLTVT.

This clone came up once. The chain combines TRBV5-1 with TRBJ1-1; tentative D call: TRBD1 (6 bases). The V and J ends lost 4 bases and 3 bases respectively, with 16 bases between them. Germline CDR1 and CDR2: SGHRS and YFSETQ. The CDR3 has 15 residues. CDR3: CASSVTGSEYTEAFF. CDR3 coding DNA: TGCGCCAGCAGCGTTACAGGGTCGGAGTACACTGAAGCTTTCTTT.

J is TRBJ2-6 and V is TRBV5-5; tentatively, D is TRBD1 (6 bases). Per germline, CDR1 SGHKS and CDR2 YYEKEE (reference sequence). V dropped 1 base and J dropped 7 bases, with 15 bases sitting between them. The CDR3 has 16 residues. The CDR3 loop reads CASSLWAGQSANVLTF. The CDR3 DNA follows: TGTGCCAGCAGCTTGTGGGCAGGACAGAGTGCCAACGTCCTGACTTTC.

A few counts support this clone. V usage is TRBV9 and J usage is TRBJ2-3; D may be TRBD1 (7 bases). This CDR3 comprises 14 residues. Germline V gene lookup returns CDR1 SGDLS and CDR2 YYNGEE. The V end was cut by 3 bases, the J end by 4 bases, with 12 bases between. In DNA form, the CDR3 reads TGTGCCAGCAGCGAGGAGGGGGCCGCAGATACGCAGTATTTT. This encodes CASSEEGAADTQYF.

This chain connects TRBV27 to TRBJ2-1, with TRBD2 as a possible D gene (6 bases). The CDR3 loop spans 16 amino acids. Trimming pared 2 bases from V and 6 bases from J, leaving 17 bases between. The germline gives CDR1 MNHEY, CDR2 SMNVEV (reference sequence). The CDR3 region has the DNA TGTGCCAGCAGTTTAAGAGGGAGGATTTGGAGCAATGAGCAGTTCTTC. Its translation is CASSLRGRIWSNEQFF.

This clone was detected only a few times. J is TRBJ1-5 and V is TRBV21-1; the table calls TRBD1, which could not be checked here. TRBV21-1 represents a pseudogene. The CDR3 spans 19 residues. CDR3 coding DNA: TGTGCCAGCAGCAAAGTAGTGGGACAGAAAGATTATAGCAATCAGCCCCAGCATTTT. It codes for CASSKVVGQKDYSNQPQHF.

The J gene is TRBJ1-1, the V gene TRBV28, with D possibly being TRBD1 (6 bases). Trimming left V 3 bases short and J 4 bases short, with 12 bases between. Germline V gene sequence: CDR1 MDHEN, CDR2 SYDVKM. The CDR3 is made up of 14 amino acids. This chain's CDR3 is CASSFGRGGTEAFF. In nucleotides, the CDR3 is TGTGCCAGCAGTTTCGGCAGGGGTGGCACTGAAGCTTTCTTT.

This clone was seen only once. The chain couples TRBV5-1 to TRBJ2-1, with 9 bases lining up with TRBD1. The CDR3 spans 15 residues. Germline-derived CDR1 and CDR2 are SGHRS and YFSETQ. V lost 4 bases to trimming and J lost 6 bases; unmatched junction nucleotides: 8. CDR3 sequence (DNA): TGCGCCAGCAGCACGGACAGGGGTGGGGCCAATGAGCAGTTCTTC. Protein product: CASSTDRGGANEQFF.

The CDR3 coding sequence is TGTGCCAGCAGCTTGGCCAAGACAGTCAATGAGCAGTTCTTC. Translation: CASSLAKTVNEQFF. The chain carries TRBV5-4 and TRBJ2-1; weak D call: TRBD1 (5 bases). Trimming left V 0 bases short and J 6 bases short, with 10 bases between. The germline CDR1 and CDR2 sequences are SGHNT and YYREEE (reference sequence). CDR3 size: 14 residues.

The chain has TRBV27 and TRBJ2-7; 9 bases agree with TRBD2. The CDR3 contains 18 residues. Germline CDR1 reads MNHEY; CDR2 reads SMNVEV (reference sequence). After removal of 2 bases from V and 4 bases from J, the junction contained 15 bases not matched to a gene. This chain's CDR3 is CASSLVGYSGRERYEQYF. The CDR3 coding sequence is TGTGCCAGCAGTTTAGTGGGTTATAGCGGGAGAGAAAGGTACGAGCAGTACTTC.

The V call is TRBV9, the J call TRBJ1-3; 7 bases align to TRBD1. Germline values: CDR1 SGDLS, CDR2 YYNGEE. CDR3 size: 16 residues. Unmatched junction bases numbered 13, after V lost 3 bases and J lost 7 bases. Here the CDR3 DNA reads TGTGCCAGCAGCGAGGGGCCACAGGGGAGAGTGAACACCATATATTTT. This sequence encodes CASSEGPQGRVNTIYF.

In this sample, this clone turned up a few times. The CDR3 region has the DNA TGCAGCGTTCTATTGGCAGGGCCGTACGAGCAGTACTTC. Its translation: CSVLLAGPYEQYF. The J gene is TRBJ2-7, the V gene TRBV29-1; D may be TRBD1 (5 bases). CDR3 size: 13 residues. Germline V gene lookup returns CDR1 SQVTM and CDR2 ANQGSEA. V gave up 5 bases and J gave up 4 bases, with 15 bases separating them.

The genes are TRBV5-6 and TRBJ2-7; TRBD1 aligns across 7 bases. Germline-derived CDR1 and CDR2 are SGHDT and YYEEEE. CDR3 length: 16 amino acids. V lost 4 bases, J lost 7 bases, and 17 bases stayed unmatched. The CDR3: CASSLPPSRGTGEQYF. The CDR3 bases are TGTGCCAGCAGCCTACCCCCCAGCAGGGGGACGGGGGAGCAGTACTTC.

The rearrangement uses TRBV19 and TRBJ2-7; 12 bases agree with TRBD2. CDR1 and CDR2 from the germline V gene are LNHDA and SQIVND (reference sequence). There are 18 residues in the CDR3. Trimming at V came to 5 bases and at J to 5 bases, leaving 16 bases not matched to a gene. For the CDR3, the DNA is TGTGCCAGTAGTGGACGGGGCCCAGGGGGACTAGCGGGCCACGAGCAGTACTTC. It codes for CASSGRGPGGLAGHEQYF. The variable domain in full, with the rest retrieved from reference TRBV19 and TRBJ2-7, is DGGITQSPKYLFRKEGQNVTLSCEQNLNHDAMYWYRQDPGQGLRLIYYSQIVNDFQKGDIAEGYSVSREKKESFPLTVTSAQKNPTAFYLCASSGRGPGGLAGHEQYFGPGTRLTVT.

A few counts support this clone. This chain links TRBV10-3 with TRBJ2-5, with TRBD2 as a possible D gene (5 bases). Germline values: CDR1 ENHRY, CDR2 SYGVKD. The CDR3 has 12 residues. V lost 9 bases, J lost 3 bases, and 11 bases lay in between. In nucleotides, the CDR3 is TGTGCCATTGGCAAGGGAGAAGAGACCCAGTACTTC. This gives the protein CAIGKGEETQYF.

The DNA of the CDR3 is TGTGCCAGCAGCCAAGGAACCATAGCGGGAGGAGACGAGCAGTACTTC. Encoded protein: CASSQGTIAGGDEQYF. The J gene is TRBJ2-7, the V gene TRBV4-2; 10 bases agree with TRBD2. CDR3 length: 16 residues. In germline, CDR1 is LGHNA, CDR2 YNFKEQ. V trimming: 1 base; J trimming: 5 bases; junction bases outside the gene matches: 8.